The 11 T cell receptor beta chains presented below share a single source sample, sequenced in a study of spatial heterogeneity in lung cancer. Time point denoted: sample taken at primary tumor resection. From the 5' RACE reads, TCRdb called clonotypes with MiXCR, one entry per CDR3 protein. Seen here are some 39,000 distinct CDR3 sequences, over 6.5% observed once, and the top ten hold around two fifths. The sample consisted of PBMCs, taken at surgery. The receptors come from a female donor with early-stage non-small cell lung cancer.

In this sample, this clonotype turned up many times. The V gene is TRBV27, the J gene TRBJ1-6; D is ambiguous. CDR1 and CDR2 (germline): MNHEY, SMNVEV (reference sequence). Trimming removed 5 bases at V and 10 bases at J, with 21 bases between. The CDR3 spans 16 residues. DNA of the CDR3: TGTGCCAGCAGTAACCTTGAGGGTTGGCCACGCTCACCCCTCCACTTT. This translates into CASSNLEGWPRSPLHF.

This clonotype was picked up a small number of times. This rearrangement joins TRBV5-1 to TRBJ2-1, with a possible D match to TRBD2 (6 bases). The CDR3 sequence is 11 residues long. Trimming shortened V by 5 bases and J by 15 bases, and 15 bases separated the two germline ends. Germline V CDR1 and CDR2: SGHRS, YFSETQ. The CDR3, as DNA: TGCGCCAGCAGAAGCCGGGACTGGCCGTTCTTC. Translation: CASRSRDWPFF.

Many counts were recorded for this clonotype. This chain joins TRBV20-1 and TRBJ2-7, with D uncertain. The CDR3 contains 13 residues. Deletions cut 5 bases from V and 6 bases from J, with 17 bases between. CDR1 DFQATT and CDR2 SNEGSKA come from the germline V gene (reference sequence). The CDR3 reads CSASKGPPIEQYF. CDR3 DNA: TGCAGTGCTTCAAAAGGGCCCCCGATCGAGCAGTACTTC.

This clonotype was counted many times. The V gene is TRBV7-9, the J gene TRBJ1-2; possibly TRBD1 for D (5 bases). The germline V gene encodes CDR1 SEHNR and CDR2 FQNEAQ (reference sequence). The CDR3 is 15 residues long. Trimming left V 5 bases short and J 8 bases short, with 21 bases between. Here the CDR3 reads CASSLLQVPLDGYTF. The CDR3 DNA follows: TGTGCCAGCAGCCTCCTACAGGTCCCACTTGACGGCTACACCTTC.

Worth noting for this clonotype: This may come from a read error, since a much larger clone is one base off. The chain combines TRBV12-3 or TRBV12-4 with TRBJ1-1; D is ambiguous. The CDR3 runs to 13 residues. CDR3 sequence: CASSLTVPTETFF. In DNA, the CDR3 is TGTGCCAGCAGTTTAACGGTGCCCACTGAAACTTTCTTT.

This clonotype has only a few counts. V and J are TRBV3-1 and TRBJ1-1, with D possibly being TRBD1 (6 bases). The V and J ends lost 4 bases and 3 bases respectively, with 15 bases between them. Germline V gives CDR1 LGHDT, CDR2 YNNKEL (reference sequence). This CDR3 region has 15 residues. The CDR3 DNA reads TGTGCCAGCAGCCCCATGGGGGGCTTGCACACTGAAGCTTTCTTT. It translates to CASSPMGGLHTEAFF.

This clonotype was detected a few times. J is TRBJ2-3 and V is TRBV7-2, with 8 bases aligning to TRBD2. This CDR3 has 15 residues. V lost 7 bases, J lost 6 bases, and 12 bases stayed unmatched. CDR1 is SGHTA and CDR2 is FQGNSA in the germline V gene. CDR3 region: CASNTRGSGEDTQYF. The DNA for the CDR3 is TGTGCCAGCAACACACGGGGTAGCGGGGAGGATACGCAGTATTTT. Supplemented by reference TRBV7-2 and TRBJ2-3, the full variable domain reads GAGVSQSPSNKVTEKGKDVELRCDPISGHTALYWYRQSLGQGLEFLIYFQGNSAPDKSGLPSDRFSAERTGGSVSTLTIQRTQQEDSAVYLCASNTRGSGEDTQYFGPGTRLTVL.

J is TRBJ1-4 and V is TRBV27, with D maybe TRBD1 (5 bases). Trimming removed 2 bases from V and 3 bases from J, with 13 bases in between. The CDR3 covers 16 residues. Germline lookup yields CDR1 MNHEY and CDR2 SMNVEV (reference sequence). CDR3 residues: CASSLNIGAANEKLFF. In DNA form, the CDR3 reads TGTGCCAGCAGTTTAAATATCGGGGCAGCTAATGAAAAACTGTTTTTT.

The rearrangement uses TRBV20-1 and TRBJ1-1, with D perhaps matching TRBD1 (5 bases). The CDR3 is 13 amino acids. Germline V lookup: CDR1 DFQATT, CDR2 SNEGSKA (reference sequence). Trimming stripped 0 bases from V and 6 bases from J, with 11 bases between. CDR3 region: CSARDGGVAEAFF. CDR3 DNA: TGCAGTGCTAGAGATGGGGGGGTGGCTGAAGCTTTCTTT.

J is TRBJ2-5 and V is TRBV13, with D hard to call. Trimming left V 2 bases short and J 2 bases short, with 9 bases between. CDR1 and CDR2 (germline): PRHDT, FYEKMQ (reference sequence). The CDR3 has 14 residues. The CDR3 bases are TGTGCCAGCAGCTTAAGGAGCTTACAAGAGACCCAGTACTTC. Residues: CASSLRSLQETQYF.

This clonotype has ten or more counts. The chain joins TRBV7-9 to TRBJ2-7; D may match TRBD1 or TRBD2 (5 bases each). Deletions cut 3 bases from V and 5 bases from J, with 17 bases between. The length of the CDR3 is 15 residues. CDR1 is SEHNR, CDR2 FQNEAQ, per germline (reference sequence). CDR3 sequence reads: CASSFGLGPFDEQYF. Written as DNA, the CDR3 is TGTGCCAGCAGCTTTGGGCTGGGACCCTTCGACGAGCAGTACTTC. Using reference TRBV7-9 and TRBJ2-7 for the parts outside the CDR3, the full variable domain is DTGVSQNPRHKITKRGQNVTFRCDPISEHNRLYWYRQTLGQGPEFLTYFQNEAQLEKSRLLSDRFSAERPKGSFSTLEIQRTEQGDSAMYLCASSFGLGPFDEQYFGPGTRLTVT.